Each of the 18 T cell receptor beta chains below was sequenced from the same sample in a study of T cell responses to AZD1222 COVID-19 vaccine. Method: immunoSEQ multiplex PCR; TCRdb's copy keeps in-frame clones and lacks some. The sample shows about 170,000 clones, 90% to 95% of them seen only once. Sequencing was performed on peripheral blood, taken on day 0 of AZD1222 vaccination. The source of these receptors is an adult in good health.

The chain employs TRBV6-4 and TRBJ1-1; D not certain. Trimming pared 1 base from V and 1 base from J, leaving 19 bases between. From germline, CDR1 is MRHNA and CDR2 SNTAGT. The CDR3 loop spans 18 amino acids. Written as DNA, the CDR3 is TGTGCCAGCAGTGACTGGCCGCGTGGGGTCGGTACGAACACTGAAGCTTTCTTT. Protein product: CASSDWPRGVGTNTEAFF.

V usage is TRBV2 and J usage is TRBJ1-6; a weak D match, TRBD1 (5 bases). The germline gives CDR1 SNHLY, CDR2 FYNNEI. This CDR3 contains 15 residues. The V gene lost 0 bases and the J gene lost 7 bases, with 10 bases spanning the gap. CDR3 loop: CASSEALRGNSPLHF. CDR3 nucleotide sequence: TGTGCCAGCAGTGAAGCGCTTCGGGGCAATTCACCCCTCCACTTT.

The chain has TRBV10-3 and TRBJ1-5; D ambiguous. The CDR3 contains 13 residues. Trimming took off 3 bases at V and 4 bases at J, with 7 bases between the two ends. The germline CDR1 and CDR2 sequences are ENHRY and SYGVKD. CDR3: CAISDEANQPQHF. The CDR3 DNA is TGTGCCATCAGTGACGAGGCAAATCAGCCCCAGCATTTT.

The CDR3 here is CASSLGQGLSYGYTF. The DNA of the CDR3 is TGTGCCAGCAGCCTAGGACAGGGGCTTTCCTATGGCTACACCTTC. The chain couples TRBV9 to TRBJ1-2, with TRBD1 matching over 9 bases. The trim removed 4 bases at V and 4 bases at J, leaving 8 bases unmatched. The CDR3 has 15 amino acids. CDR1 and CDR2 from the germline V gene are SGDLS and YYNGEE.

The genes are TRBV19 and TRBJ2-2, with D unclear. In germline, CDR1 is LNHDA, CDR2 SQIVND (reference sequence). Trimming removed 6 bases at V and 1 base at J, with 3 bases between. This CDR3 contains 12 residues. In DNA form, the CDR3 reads TGTGCCAGTAGGGTGAACACCGGGGAGCTGTTTTTT. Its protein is CASRVNTGELFF.

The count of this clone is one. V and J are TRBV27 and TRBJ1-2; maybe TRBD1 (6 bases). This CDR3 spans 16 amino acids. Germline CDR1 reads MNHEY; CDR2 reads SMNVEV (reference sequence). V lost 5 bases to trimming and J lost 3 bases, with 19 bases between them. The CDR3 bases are TGTGCCAGCAGTCCCCTCCTAACAGGGATCTACTATGGCTACACCTTC. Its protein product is CASSPLLTGIYYGYTF.

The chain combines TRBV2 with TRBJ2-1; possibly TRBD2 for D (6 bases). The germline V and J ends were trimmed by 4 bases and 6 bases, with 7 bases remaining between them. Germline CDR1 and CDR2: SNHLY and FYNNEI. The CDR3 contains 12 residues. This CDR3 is CASSGTINEQFF. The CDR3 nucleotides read TGTGCCAGCAGTGGGACTATCAATGAGCAGTTCTTC.

The DNA of the CDR3 is TGTGCCAGTAGTATGACTAGCGGGAGTACTGAGCAGTTCTTC. Its translation: CASSMTSGSTEQFF. V is TRBV19 and J is TRBJ2-1; 12 nucleotides match TRBD2. Trimming removed 3 bases from V and 9 bases from J; junction bases left unmatched: 3. Germline loops: CDR1 LNHDA, CDR2 SQIVND (reference sequence). This CDR3 region has 14 residues. The entire variable domain, with the rest obtained from reference TRBV19 and TRBJ2-1, is as follows: DGGITQSPKYLFRKEGQNVTLSCEQNLNHDAMYWYRQDPGQGLRLIYYSQIVNDFQKGDIAEGYSVSREKKESFPLTVTSAQKNPTAFYLCASSMTSGSTEQFFGPGTRLTVL.

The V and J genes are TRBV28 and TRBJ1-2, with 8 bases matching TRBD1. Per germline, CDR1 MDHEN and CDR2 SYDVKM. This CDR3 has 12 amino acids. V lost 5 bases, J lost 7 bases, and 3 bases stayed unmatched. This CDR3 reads CASSDRGSGYTF. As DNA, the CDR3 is TGTGCCAGCAGTGACAGGGGTTCTGGCTACACCTTC.

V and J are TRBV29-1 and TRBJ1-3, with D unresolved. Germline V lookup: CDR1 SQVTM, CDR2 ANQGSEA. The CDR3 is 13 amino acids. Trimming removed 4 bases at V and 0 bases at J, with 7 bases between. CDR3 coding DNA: TGCAGCGTTGTGGCCTACTCTGGAAACACCATATATTTT. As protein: CSVVAYSGNTIYF.

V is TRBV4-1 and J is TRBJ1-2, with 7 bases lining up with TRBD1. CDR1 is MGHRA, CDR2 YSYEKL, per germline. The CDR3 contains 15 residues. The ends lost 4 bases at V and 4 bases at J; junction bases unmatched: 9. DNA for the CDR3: TGCGCCAGCAGCCCCCGGGACAGCCTGGGCTATGGCTACACCTTC. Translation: CASSPRDSLGYGYTF.

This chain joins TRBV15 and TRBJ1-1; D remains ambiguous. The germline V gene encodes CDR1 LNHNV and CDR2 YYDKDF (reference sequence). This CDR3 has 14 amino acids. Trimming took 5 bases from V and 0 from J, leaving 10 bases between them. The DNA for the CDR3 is TGTGCCACCAGCCCTCGCACTCTGAACACTGAAGCTTTCTTT. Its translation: CATSPRTLNTEAFF. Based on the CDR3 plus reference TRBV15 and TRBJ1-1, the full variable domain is DAMVIQNPRYQVTQFGKPVTLSCSQTLNHNVMYWYQQKSSQAPKLLFHYYDKDFNNEADTPDNFQSRRPNTSFCFLDIRSPGLGDTAMYLCATSPRTLNTEAFFGQGTRLTVV.

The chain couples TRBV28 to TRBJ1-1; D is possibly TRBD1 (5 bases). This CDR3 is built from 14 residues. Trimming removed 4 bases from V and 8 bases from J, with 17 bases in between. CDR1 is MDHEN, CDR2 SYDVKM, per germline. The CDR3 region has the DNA TGTGCCAGCAGTTCCCCCAGAACGGGGACGGAAGCTTTCTTT. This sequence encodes CASSSPRTGTEAFF.

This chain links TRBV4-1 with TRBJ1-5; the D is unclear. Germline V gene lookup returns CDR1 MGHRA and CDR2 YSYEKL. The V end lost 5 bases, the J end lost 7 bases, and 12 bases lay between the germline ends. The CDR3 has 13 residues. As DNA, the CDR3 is TGCGCCAGCAGCTTCAGTAGTGACCAGCCCCAGCATTTT. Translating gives CASSFSSDQPQHF.

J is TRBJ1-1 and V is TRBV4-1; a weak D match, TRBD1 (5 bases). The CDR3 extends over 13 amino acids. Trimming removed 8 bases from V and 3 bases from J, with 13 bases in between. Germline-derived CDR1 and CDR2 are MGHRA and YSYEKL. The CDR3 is CASGLVGDTEAFF. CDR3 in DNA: TGCGCCAGCGGGCTGGTGGGGGACACTGAAGCTTTCTTT.

CDR3 coding DNA: TGCGCCAGCAGTGAGGCCCAGGGATACGAGCAGTACTTC. Translating gives CASSEAQGYEQYF. The chain joins TRBV10-1 to TRBJ2-7, with D possibly matching TRBD1 (5 bases). V lost 2 bases and J 4 bases, leaving 9 bases between the germline ends. The CDR3 loop spans 13 amino acids. Germline V gene data show CDR1 as WNHNN and CDR2 as SYGVQD (reference sequence).

CDR3 sequence reads: CASTPPVGYTF. CDR3 DNA: TGTGCCAGCACCCCGCCCGTTGGCTACACCTTC. The chain employs TRBV7-9 and TRBJ1-2; D gene unclear. The V end was cut by 7 bases, the J end by 7 bases, with 10 bases between. This CDR3 is built from 11 residues. Germline assignment: CDR1 SEHNR and CDR2 FQNEAQ (reference sequence).

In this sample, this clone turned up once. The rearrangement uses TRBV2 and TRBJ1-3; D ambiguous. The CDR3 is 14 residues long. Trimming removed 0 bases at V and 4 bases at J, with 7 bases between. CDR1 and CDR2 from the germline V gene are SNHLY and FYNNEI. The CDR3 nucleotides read TGTGCCAGCAGTGAAGCAACGGGGGGAAACACCATATATTTT. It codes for CASSEATGGNTIYF. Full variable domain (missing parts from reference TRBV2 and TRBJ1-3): EPEVTQTPSHQVTQMGQEVILRCVPISNHLYFYWYRQILGQKVEFLVSFYNNEISEKSEIFDDQFSVERPDGSNFTLKIRSTKLEDSAMYFCASSEATGGNTIYFGEGSWLTVV.